This TCR beta chain comes out of a study of blood T cell repertoires in COVID-19. The CDR3 contains 15 residues. The germline CDR1 and CDR2 sequences are MNHEY and SVGAGI. The J segment lost 3 bases and the V segment lost 7 bases, leaving 6 bases of the junction unmatched. Under the authors' procedure: By means of reference gene primer amplification, nucleated cell counts were estimated. Repertoires were generated with immunoSEQ multiplex PCR, while TCRdb's copy carries only in-frame clones and drops some. V, J and clone size are those of that table, while D and trimming were read from the DNA. This table holds about 93,000 clones, 80% found once.

The J gene is TRBJ2-7, the V gene TRBV6-5, with TRBD2 matching 13 bases. The clonotype originates from a human donor in a cohort sampled during active COVID-19. The sample was peripheral blood. The CDR3, as DNA: TGTGCCAGCACCTCACTAGCGGGAGGGGACTACGAGCAGTACTTC. Encoded protein: CASTSLAGGDYEQYF.